This TCR delta chain was retrieved from a study of Vδ1+ human thymocytes (dated by TCRdb to about 2018). Looking at the study overall: The study characterised mRNA-level TRG and TRD CDR3 repertoires of highly purified Vdelta1+ thymocytes from young children as a data resource. Earlier work had validated the multiplex-based CDR3 amplicon strategy against 5'RACE-based methods for generating CDR3 amplicons.

Study-wide conclusions, independent of this receptor: In contrast to oligoclonal peripheral blood repertoires, thymic TRG and TRD repertoires appeared to be highly polyclonal with Gaussian CDR3 length distributions. Numerous TRG clonotypes were shared among donors (up to about 7x10^3), while TRD repertoires were essentially private (a maximum of about 120 shared). Approximately 19% of thymic TRD sequences were found to be Vdelta2 (and few were Vdelta3) despite high sort purity, in contrast to peripheral blood Vdelta1+ controls. Because unexpected Vdelta2 sequences could lead to misinterpretation of bulk repertoire data, the authors recommended using highly purified populations and validating at the single-cell level. Because no clustering by age or sex was seen, donors were not stratified by age or sex in the analyses.

Inclusive of the bounding cysteine and phenylalanine, the CDR3 is 18 residues long. Just the 54-base CDR3 DNA is kept, in frame starting at base 1. V loses 2 bases at its end and J loses 3 bases; junction bases beyond the gene matches: 15. Per the germline V gene, TSWWSYY is the CDR1 and QGS is the CDR2. There are a few counts of this clone. Its antigen is not yet known. No much larger clone is present one base from it, and per-base qualities are unavailable. RNA was extracted with the RNeasy mini kit and reverse transcribed using Superscript III. CDR3 amplicons were produced by multiplex PCR using pooled V-gene forward primers and a constant-region reverse primer with Illumina adaptor overhangs. After gel purification, the amplicons were indexed with Nextera index primers during approximately 8 additional PCR cycles and then purified using AMPure XP beads. Libraries were sequenced on an Illumina MiSeq with paired-end 250 bp reads, dual indexing and about 20% PhiX spike-in. Concerning the study's data processing: Reads were quality checked with FastQC, and TRG read pairs were merged with ea-utils fastq-join. Sequences were annotated with IMGT/HighV-QUEST, keeping only productive sequences with unambiguous V-gene assignment; clonotypes were defined by identical CDR3 sequence. VDJtools 1.1.1, tcR 2.2.3, Treemap and vegan Shannon diversity in R 3.4.4 were used for downstream analysis. TCRdb processed the public reads again with the CATT caller, after which rows with matching DNA were combined. The V and J calls reflect TCRdb's pipeline rather than the authors' work. The sample has around 56,000 delta-chain clones on record, more than 12% of them singletons. The ten largest clones represent 0.39% of the sample.

Thymic samples were depleted of alphabeta T cells, then CD3+ TCRVdelta1+ TCRVdelta2- thymocytes were FACS-sorted. Sorted Vdelta1+ thymocyte purity ranged from about 98% to 99.6%. Thymic specimens came from 8 paediatric patients undergoing corrective cardiac surgery, aged from roughly 5 days to 17 months. Thymic tissue was dispersed and mononuclear cells isolated on a Histopaque-1077 density gradient. The staining antibodies were anti-TCRVdelta1 clone TS8.2, anti-TCRVdelta2 clone B6, anti-CD3 clone HIT3a and anti-TCRalphabeta clone IP26. The source of this sequence is a girl in the first two years of life who had congenital heart surgery. What was sequenced was Vdelta1+ gamma-delta thymocytes from the thymus. Per the publication, the cell subset or site label means: FACS-sorted CD3+ TCRalphabeta- TCRVdelta1+ TCRVdelta2- thymocytes. In this chain, TRDV1 is recombined with TRDJ1; TRDD2 lines up with 7 middle nucleotides. Here the CDR3 is given as CALGEGGLPPAAPDKLIF. The nucleotide sequence is TGTGCTCTTGGGGAAGGGGGCCTTCCTCCGGCCGCCCCCGATAAACTCATCTTT.